The next 15 T cell receptor beta chains were all read from a single sample in a study of follicular helper T cells after annual influenza vaccination. Regarding time point: 2015-2016 season, pre-vaccination. Here immunoSEQ multiplex PCR was the method, and the copy in TCRdb shows in-frame clones only, minus some. The profile covers 800 to 1,000 clones, with 70% to 80% appearing a single time and 3% to 5% taken by the ten largest. This material consisted of CXCR5+ CD38+ circulating T follicular helper cells from blood, taken on the day of influenza vaccination. Subset meaning: circulating Tfh, non-naive CD4+CXCR5+PD-1+ (ICOS+CD38+ or ICOS-CD38-). These receptors all come from an adult who received the influenza vaccine.

For the CDR3, the DNA is TGTGCCAGTAGCAGCAGGGTAATGGACGTAGGCTACACCTTC. This encodes CASSSRVMDVGYTF. V usage is TRBV19 and J usage is TRBJ1-2; D is possibly TRBD1 (5 bases). CDR3 length equals 14 residues. The V end lost 6 bases, the J end lost 8 bases, and 19 bases lay between the germline ends. Germline CDR1 and CDR2: LNHDA and SQIVND (reference sequence).

The rearrangement links TRBV7-9 to TRBJ2-1; 8 positions agree with TRBD2. The CDR3 is 15 amino acids. V dropped 1 base and J dropped 4; count of bases not matched to a gene: 3. Germline loops: CDR1 SEHNR, CDR2 FQNEAQ (reference sequence). The CDR3 is CASSLDGGAYNEQFF. CDR3 bases: TGTGCCAGCAGCTTAGACGGGGGGGCTTACAATGAGCAGTTCTTC.

J is TRBJ1-2 and V is TRBV4-2; D gene uncertain. Germline V gives CDR1 LGHNA, CDR2 YNFKEQ. With 0 bases removed from V and 4 bases from J, the gap between germline ends came to 12 bases. This CDR3 contains 15 residues. In nucleotides, the CDR3 is TGTGCCAGCAGCCAAGATCCTGATATTCCCTATGGCTACACCTTC. Its protein product is CASSQDPDIPYGYTF.

This rearrangement joins TRBV10-3 to TRBJ1-5; D is undetermined. The V end was cut by 3 bases, the J end by 6 bases, with 12 bases between. Germline V gene sequence: CDR1 ENHRY, CDR2 SYGVKD. This CDR3 spans 14 amino acids. The CDR3 sequence: CAISEGGLGQPQHF. CDR3 nucleotide sequence: TGTGCCATCAGTGAAGGAGGGTTAGGTCAGCCCCAGCATTTT.

This clone turned up a few times. V gene TRBV7-2 combines with J gene TRBJ2-7, with a possible D match to TRBD2 (6 bases). Germline CDR1 reads SGHTA; CDR2 reads FQGNSA. Trimming removed 6 bases at V and 2 bases at J, with 14 bases between. This CDR3 is 14 amino acids long. The CDR3 region has the DNA TGTGCCAGCAGTAAGAGCGGGTCTGCCTACGAGCAGTACTTC. Translating gives CASSKSGSAYEQYF.

Here the CDR3 reads CASRHGTSGGRNNEQFF. CDR3 bases: TGTGCCAGCAGGCATGGGACTAGCGGGGGGAGGAACAATGAGCAGTTCTTC. The gene calls are TRBV11-3 and TRBJ2-1, with 15 bases identical to TRBD2. Losses at the gene ends were 6 bases for V and 5 bases for J; bases not matched to a gene: 8. The CDR3 loop spans 17 amino acids. Germline V CDR1 and CDR2: SGHNT, YENEEA.

The CDR3 DNA reads as TGTGCCAGTAGTAAGCAGGGTTTAGGTAACACTGAAGCTTTCTTT. Amino acid sequence: CASSKQGLGNTEAFF. V is TRBV19 and J is TRBJ1-1; maybe TRBD1 (5 bases). Looked up from germline, CDR1 is LNHDA and CDR2 is SQIVND (reference sequence). V gave up 4 bases and J gave up 2 bases, with 14 bases separating them. This CDR3 spans 15 amino acids.

The V and J genes are TRBV4-3 and TRBJ2-2, with D possibly TRBD2 on 5 matching bases. V was clipped by 0 bases and J by 5 bases, with 13 bases between them. Looked up from germline, CDR1 is LGHNA and CDR2 is YSLEER. This CDR3 has 16 amino acids. CDR3 sequence reads: CASSQDPGVRTGELFF. The CDR3 bases are TGCGCCAGCAGCCAAGATCCCGGGGTGCGGACCGGGGAGCTGTTTTTT.

This sequence joins TRBV30 and TRBJ1-1; possibly TRBD1 for D (5 bases). Germline loops: CDR1 GTSNPN, CDR2 SVGIG (reference sequence). The CDR3 runs 16 residues. The germline V and J ends were trimmed by 1 base and 0 bases, with 15 bases remaining between them. The CDR3 here is CAWSDTGAPMNTEAFF. CDR3 bases: TGTGCCTGGAGTGACACAGGCGCCCCCATGAACACTGAAGCTTTCTTT.

This chain uses TRBV7-2 with TRBJ2-7, with D tentatively TRBD1 (5 bases). This CDR3 is 13 amino acids long. Germline CDR1 SGHTA, CDR2 FQGNSA. V was trimmed by 1 base and J by 11 bases, leaving 15 bases between them. The CDR3 sequence: CASSLDPQGRKYF. Written as DNA, the CDR3 is TGTGCCAGCAGCTTAGACCCCCAGGGAAGGAAGTACTTC.

V gene TRBV4-2 combines with J gene TRBJ1-5, with 9 bases lining up with TRBD1. J gave up 6 bases and V 0 bases, and 9 bases lay outside the gene matches. The CDR3 loop spans 17 amino acids. CDR1 is LGHNA, CDR2 YNFKEQ, per germline. This CDR3 reads CASSQDPTGGIGQPQHF. The CDR3 bases are TGTGCCAGCAGCCAAGATCCGACAGGGGGAATTGGTCAGCCCCAGCATTTT.

The V call is TRBV27, the J call TRBJ2-7; D might be TRBD1 or TRBD2, each matching 5 bases. The CDR3 runs to 13 residues. V gave up 9 bases and J gave up 5 bases, with 17 bases separating them. The V gene's germline CDR1 is MNHEY and CDR2 SMNVEV (reference sequence). CDR3 nucleotides: TGTGCCAGTCGCAGGGACCTCCGCGACGAGCAGTACTTC. Its protein product is CASRRDLRDEQYF.

The rearrangement joins TRBV7-9 to TRBJ1-4; D is possibly TRBD1 (5 bases). The CDR3 has 14 amino acids. CDR1 and CDR2 from the germline V gene are SEHNR and FQNEAQ (reference sequence). V was clipped by 5 bases and J by 2 bases, with 9 bases between them. The CDR3 DNA reads TGTGCCAGCAGCGGCCAGGGTACTAATGAAAAACTGTTTTTT. Protein product: CASSGQGTNEKLFF.

The rearrangement links TRBV19 to TRBJ1-5; 8 nucleotides line up with TRBD1. Trimming cost V 2 bases and J 6 bases; bases outside gene matches: 6. This CDR3 spans 15 amino acids. CDR1 is LNHDA and CDR2 is SQIVND in the germline V gene (reference sequence). The CDR3 sequence: CASSIWGQAGQPQHF. CDR3 sequence (DNA): TGTGCCAGTAGTATATGGGGACAGGCGGGTCAGCCCCAGCATTTT.

A few counts support this clone. V usage is TRBV2 and J usage is TRBJ1-5; D is unclear. CDR1 and CDR2 from the germline V gene are SNHLY and FYNNEI. This CDR3 has 13 amino acids. V dropped 4 bases and J dropped 3 bases, with 7 bases sitting between them. The CDR3 is CASSVNLNQPQHF. In DNA form, the CDR3 reads TGTGCCAGCAGTGTAAACCTCAATCAGCCCCAGCATTTT.